The rows below give T cell receptor beta chains drawn from one sample of a study of control samples from healthy donors and cancer patients. Here immunoSEQ multiplex PCR was the method, and the copy in TCRdb shows in-frame clones only, minus some. There are about 54,000 clones in the sample; around 95% occur only once, and 1.5% to 2% lies in the top ten. The sample was blood. The source is a woman in her twenties or thirties in good health. CDR3s include the opening cysteine and the closing phenylalanine or tryptophan. D genes are given only for firm matches.

d_call	v_call	j_call	cdr3_aa
-	TRBV6-1	TRBJ2-5	CASSEQQETQYF
-	TRBV13	TRBJ2-2	CASSLERTGELFF
-	TRBV24-1	TRBJ1-2	CATSDPDMRYGYTF
TRBD1	TRBV7-9	TRBJ2-7	CASSHRDRNYEQYF
-	TRBV7-6	TRBJ2-3	CASSQTGSWGDTQYF
TRBD1	TRBV18	TRBJ1-4	CASSTGQAATNEKLFF
-	TRBV27	TRBJ2-4	CASSHGRSGIQYF
-	TRBV5-1	TRBJ2-7	CASSLGGGEQYF
TRBD1	TRBV28	TRBJ1-4	CASSSARGRLYNEKLFF
-	TRBV27	TRBJ2-3	CASSLTGWGTDTQYF
TRBD2	TRBV28	TRBJ2-5	CASSPGGAVQETQYF
TRBD1	TRBV2	TRBJ2-4	CASSEPGQGHIQYF
TRBD2	TRBV18	TRBJ2-1	CASSHSSLADGRYNEQFF
-	TRBV11-2	TRBJ2-1	CASSLSLDNEQFF
TRBD1	TRBV28	TRBJ1-5	CASTQGGRYSNQPQHF
TRBD2	TRBV5-1	TRBJ2-1	CASYSSGERGYEQFF
TRBD2	TRBV6-4	TRBJ2-3	CASSPLGGSSDTQYF
-	TRBV19	TRBJ2-1	CASSISYPPYNEQFF
-	TRBV7-9	TRBJ2-1	CATPDEQFF
TRBD1	TRBV2	TRBJ2-1	CASSEAGTALGNEQFF
-	TRBV15	TRBJ1-1	CATSPTTQGMNTEAFF
TRBD1	TRBV9	TRBJ1-1	CASSLDRDRGNTEAFF
-	TRBV11-2	TRBJ1-1	CASSLGSRRMNTEAFF
-	TRBV28	TRBJ1-1	CASKRNWGNTEAFF
TRBD2	TRBV10-3	TRBJ2-1	CAISESGLAGPQSYEQFF
TRBD1	TRBV6-5	TRBJ2-5	CASSTWTGGQETQYF
-	TRBV4-1	TRBJ1-1	CASSQDVANTEAFF
-	TRBV30	TRBJ1-2	CAWSFSGAGYTF
-	TRBV6-4	TRBJ2-2	CASSVSGDTGELFF
TRBD1	TRBV5-1	TRBJ2-2	CASSLDRASNTGELFF
-	TRBV5-8	TRBJ1-6	CASSLSGEYSPLHF
TRBD1	TRBV5-1	TRBJ2-5	CASSWGRQGVETQYF
-	TRBV28	TRBJ2-1	CASSFEGYNEQFF
-	TRBV5-1	TRBJ2-2	CASSLVGENTGELFF
TRBD1	TRBV5-4	TRBJ1-4	CASSDPTGGEEKLFF
TRBD2	TRBV6-2/TRBV6-3	TRBJ2-1	CASSWVSGINEQFF
TRBD2	TRBV4-2	TRBJ2-7	CASSRQREGREQYF
-	TRBV5-1	TRBJ2-5	CASSLVPGVGETQYF